The entry below describes one T cell receptor (beta chain). The antigen it recognizes is unknown. Base qualities are missing; no much larger clone stands one base away. The donors were under 40 Caucasian individuals from Russia, aged about 6 to 95 years, who were systemically healthy. Each donor gave 8 to 10 milliliters of peripheral blood, collected into EDTA-treated Vacutainer tubes. Ficoll-Paque density-gradient centrifugation was used to isolate PBMCs, with at least 6.5 million per sample. Total RNA was extracted from PBMCs with Trizol reagent, with at least 5.5 micrograms obtained per sample. Naive CD45RAhigh/CD27high T cell percentages were measured by flow cytometry on a PBMC aliquot from every donor. The method behind the library was 5' RACE. Sequencing relied on an Illumina HiSeq 2500. A second roughly 6 to 11 cycle PCR used a sample-barcoded 5' primer and a J-beta primer mix. A unique molecular identifier was introduced onto each TCR beta cDNA molecule by a template-switch 5' adaptor carrying 12 random nucleotides. Each sample yielded at least 2.5 million CDR3-containing paired-end reads. The Mint cDNA synthesis kit, primed by a TRBC-specific oligonucleotide, was used to synthesize first-strand cDNA from all RNA. Following uracil-DNA glycosylase treatment, a first 18-cycle PCR with universal primers M1SS and BC2_uni_R was performed on all cDNA. As for the original processing: Normalization of each sample was performed by random selection of 1 million high-quality reads, each carrying a distinct molecular identifier. Reads with shared molecular identifiers were discarded instead of being binned into consensus sequences. MiTCR, with a Q25 quality threshold and the strictest error-elimination algorithm, was used for CDR3 identification, clonotype clustering and error correction. A nonparametric unseen species model with Euler transformation was used to estimate lower-bound total TCR beta diversity. TCRdb reprocessed the public reads (quality trimming at Q25 with fastp, clone calling with MiXCR) and kept in-frame beta chains. Here each entry gathers all rows of one CDR3 protein and keeps the most common genes and DNA. The V and J calls follow TCRdb's processing rather than the paper's. For this sample the table gives about 670,000 distinct CDR3 sequences, of which over 40% were detected only once. Around 30% of the sample is taken by the ten largest.

The trim is 7 bases for V and 10 bases for J, with a gap of 11 bases between the germline ends. CDR1 and CDR2 are drawn from the germline V gene: MNHEY, SVGAGI. The CDR3 sequence holds 12 residues, the cysteine and phenylalanine included. Only the CDR3 DNA stays, 36 bases, in frame from base 1. This entry belongs to a study of blood T cells in healthy people across ages (dated by TCRdb to the mid-2010s). As for the study more broadly: In model experiments, template switching captured roughly one uniquely barcoded TCR beta cDNA molecule for every two T cells. Using deep sequencing normalized with unique cDNA molecular identifiers, the study measured how TCR beta repertoire diversity changes with age. Four age groups were formed from the donors: young (average roughly 16 years), middle-aged (around 39), aged (around 62) and long-lived (more than 75). To avoid experimental bias, donors of different ages were distributed randomly across sequencing lanes. Using the same blood draw, the study looked at two additional independent replicas of 1 million unique cDNA reads for two donors, one aged 18 to 30 and the other aged 80 or older.

Study-wide conclusions, independent of this receptor: Bulk unsorted PBMC profiling prevented conclusive comparison of naive and antigen-experienced compartments. The long-lived group showed more naive CD4+ T cells, fewer expanded clones and increased TCR diversity than the aged group, suggesting age selection. Because the CMV infection status of the donors was unknown, age-related changes in expanded clonotypes may potentially have been confounded. Observed TCR beta diversity correlated strongly with the percentage of naive T cells measured by flow cytometry. Observed TCR beta diversity per million T cells fell roughly linearly with age, and a significant reduction was already apparent by age roughly 41. Estimates of total diversity based on one million sequenced T cells were considered lower bounds and underestimates.

The receptor was derived from a man aged 80 or over in good health. This chain joins TRBV6-5 to TRBJ1-6, with the D gene uncertain. The sample comprised blood. The CDR3 in this case is CASKSIGSPLHF. The nucleotides read TGTGCCAGCAAAAGTATTGGGTCACCCCTCCACTTT.